The rows below give T cell receptor beta chains drawn from one sample of a study of blood T cell repertoires in COVID-19. Assay: immunoSEQ multiplex PCR; the TCRdb copy retains only in-frame clones and omits some. In the table there are under 200,000 clones, more than 70% of which are singletons. Material for sequencing was peripheral blood. Receptors originate from a man aged 35-49 years with active or convalescent COVID-19. CDR3s include the opening cysteine and the closing phenylalanine or tryptophan. Fields, in order: V gene, clone size, J gene, D gene, CDR3 DNA, CDR3 protein. The D gene is left open where the match is weak. Clone size appears in some rows only: once, few, many, or a class for an expanded clone.

TRBV4-3	few	TRBJ1-4	.	TGCGCCAGCAGCCAAGGTGACAGGTTTGGGGAAAAACTGTTTTTT	CASSQGDRFGEKLFF
TRBV27	.	TRBJ2-3	.	TGTGCCAGCAGTCCCATTGGGGGCGCAGATACGCAGTATTTT	CASSPIGGADTQYF
TRBV6-5	.	TRBJ2-7	.	TGTGCCAGCAGTTCCATGCCAGGGGACTACGAGCAGTACTTC	CASSSMPGDYEQYF
TRBV5-1	once	TRBJ2-1	TRBD1	TGCGCCAGCAGCTTGCCCGCAGGGGGCGATGAGCAGTTCTTC	CASSLPAGGDEQFF
TRBV19	.	TRBJ2-7	.	TGTGCCAGTTCTCGGCTAGGTGGCTCCTACGAGCAGTACTTC	CASSRLGGSYEQYF
TRBV18	.	TRBJ1-1	TRBD1	TGTGCCAGCTCACCATCCGGGACAGCTGAAGCTTTCTTT	CASSPSGTAEAFF
TRBV6-5	.	TRBJ2-7	.	TGTGCCAGCAGTTACATAGACAGACTTACCTCCTACGAGCAGTACTTC	CASSYIDRLTSYEQYF
TRBV9	.	TRBJ1-1	.	TGTGCCAGCAGCCCCCGTGAGTCGCAGAACACTGAAGCTTTCTTT	CASSPRESQNTEAFF
TRBV18	.	TRBJ2-7	TRBD1	TGTGCCAGCTCACCAGCGGACAGGGCCTACGAGCAGTACTTC	CASSPADRAYEQYF
TRBV10-3	.	TRBJ1-5	.	TGTGCCACCAACATACAGGGAGGCAATCAGCCCCAGCATTTT	CATNIQGGNQPQHF
TRBV24-1	.	TRBJ2-3	.	TGTGCCACCAGTGCGGCGGGTGCAGATACGCAGTATTTT	CATSAAGADTQYF
TRBV4-2	.	TRBJ1-5	.	TGTGCCAGCAGCCAAGATTCGAGGAATCAGCCCCAGCATTTT	CASSQDSRNQPQHF
TRBV6-4	.	TRBJ1-2	.	TGTGCCAGCAGTGAAGATTCGGGCCAGAGAGGGGGCTACACCTTC	CASSEDSGQRGGYTF
TRBV12-5	once	TRBJ2-1	.	TGTGCTAGTGGTTTGGGTAGCGTTAGCTCCTACAATGAGCAGTTCTTC	CASGLGSVSSYNEQFF
TRBV4-1	.	TRBJ1-2	.	TGCGCCAGCAGCCAGCCCGGACAGCGTCGTGGCTACACCTTC	CASSQPGQRRGYTF
TRBV6-6	once	TRBJ2-1	.	TGTGCCAGCAGTTACTACCAGGGGTCCAATGAGCAGTTCTTC	CASSYYQGSNEQFF
TRBV5-1	.	TRBJ2-7	.	TGCGCCAGCGCCCTCGGGGTAGTCTACGAGCAGTACTTC	CASALGVVYEQYF
TRBV10-3	.	TRBJ2-3	TRBD1	TGTGCCATCAGTGAGTCGAAGGGGGCCACAGATACGCAGTATTTT	CAISESKGATDTQYF
TRBV19	.	TRBJ1-1	TRBD1	TGTGCCAGTAGGGACCCAGGGGGCACTGAAGCTTTCTTT	CASRDPGGTEAFF
TRBV7-9	once	TRBJ1-1	TRBD1	TGTGCCAGCAGCCAATTGTGGTCAGAGGGGGCTATCACTGAAGCTTTCTTT	CASSQLWSEGAITEAFF
TRBV6-4	.	TRBJ1-2	.	TGTGCCAGCAGCGAGGGAGGTCTTGGAGGCTACACCTTC	CASSEGGLGGYTF
TRBV7-2	.	TRBJ1-5	.	TGTGCCAGCAGCTTAGTACCAGGGGTTGGGAGCAATCAGCCCCAGCATTTT	CASSLVPGVGSNQPQHF
TRBV27	.	TRBJ1-1	.	TGTGCCAGCAGATGGGGCGCCCTGAACACTGAAGCTTTCTTT	CASRWGALNTEAFF
TRBV6-1	.	TRBJ1-3	.	TGTGCCAGCAGTGACAGGGTAGCTGGAAACACCATATATTTT	CASSDRVAGNTIYF
TRBV3-1/TRBV3-2	.	TRBJ1-2	TRBD1	TGTGCCACCGGGAGACAGGGCGCGTATGGCTACACCTTC	CATGRQGAYGYTF
TRBV2	.	TRBJ2-7	TRBD2	TGTGCCAGCTTTGGCGGGAGGAACTCCTACGAGCAGTACTTC	CASFGGRNSYEQYF
TRBV30	.	TRBJ2-7	TRBD2	TGTGCCTGGAGTGTTGGGAGGGTTAACGAGCAGTACTTC	CAWSVGRVNEQYF
TRBV27	once	TRBJ2-2	TRBD1	TGTGCCAGCAGTCTAGGACAGGGAATCGTCGGGGAGCTGTTTTTT	CASSLGQGIVGELFF
TRBV4-2	.	TRBJ1-4	TRBD1	TGTGCCAGCAGCCAAGAAGGGGGCTGGGAAAAACTGTTTTTT	CASSQEGGWEKLFF
TRBV28	.	TRBJ1-2	TRBD1	TGTGCCAGCATACAGGGGTTGGGGTCTAACTATGGCTACACCTTC	CASIQGLGSNYGYTF
TRBV27	.	TRBJ2-7	.	TGTGCCACTACTACAGGGTGGAACGAGCAGTACTTC	CATTTGWNEQYF
TRBV12-3/TRBV12-4	.	TRBJ2-2	.	TGTGCCAGCAGTTTACGGCGGGTCGGGGAGCTGTTTTTT	CASSLRRVGELFF
TRBV5-4	.	TRBJ1-4	.	TGTGCCAGCAGCTTGCGCGCAGGGGCGGCTGAAAAACTGTTTTTT	CASSLRAGAAEKLFF
TRBV12-3/TRBV12-4	once	TRBJ2-3	.	TGTGCCAGCAGGGTCGGGGATACGCAGTATTTT	CASRVGDTQYF
TRBV12-3/TRBV12-4	.	TRBJ1-1	TRBD1	TGTGCCAGCAGCCGGGACAGGAACACTGAAGCTTTCTTT	CASSRDRNTEAFF
TRBV7-3	.	TRBJ1-1	TRBD1	TGTGCCAGCAGCCCCCGACAGGGAAAGAACACTGAAGCTTTCTTT	CASSPRQGKNTEAFF
TRBV29-1	once	TRBJ1-2	.	TGCAGCGTTGTAGGGGTAAATAGCTATGGCTACACCTTC	CSVVGVNSYGYTF
TRBV9	once	TRBJ2-1	.	TGTGCCAGCAGCCTACAGGGATCTGAGCAGTTCTTC	CASSLQGSEQFF
TRBV18	few	TRBJ1-1	.	TGTGCCAGCTCACCAAGCCTTGCTACGGGGGGCACTGAAGCTTTCTTT	CASSPSLATGGTEAFF
TRBV5-8	.	TRBJ2-7	.	TGTGCCAGCAGCTGGCGGGGACCAGGGAATCGGGCCGAGCAGTACTTC	CASSWRGPGNRAEQYF
TRBV15	.	TRBJ1-2	TRBD1	TGTGCCACCAGCAGTTCACCGGGACAGAGTTATGGCTACACCTTC	CATSSSPGQSYGYTF
TRBV18	.	TRBJ2-2	.	TGTGCCAGCTTCCTCGGCCGAACGGAGGGCGGGGAGCTGTTTTTT	CASFLGRTEGGELFF
TRBV18	.	TRBJ1-3	.	TGTGCCAGCTCACCATACCAGGGAAGAAACTCTGGAAACACCATATATTTT	CASSPYQGRNSGNTIYF
TRBV5-1	.	TRBJ2-7	.	TGCGCCAGCAGCTTGGAAGTGGTGGGGCTCGAGCAGTACTTC	CASSLEVVGLEQYF
TRBV10-3	.	TRBJ2-1	TRBD2	TGTGCCATCAGTGGAGCGGGAGGTTACAATGAGCAGTTCTTC	CAISGAGGYNEQFF
TRBV29-1	few	TRBJ1-1	.	TGCAGCGTCGCAAATACAGGGTGGTCCACTGAAGCTTTCTTT	CSVANTGWSTEAFF
TRBV13	.	TRBJ2-5	TRBD1	TGTGCCAGCAGCTTGACAGGGGGGCAAGAGACCCAGTACTTC	CASSLTGGQETQYF
TRBV5-4	few	TRBJ2-2	.	TGTGCCAGCAGCTTGGAGAGGTCCGGGGAGCTGTTTTTT	CASSLERSGELFF
TRBV10-2	.	TRBJ2-7	TRBD1	TGCGCCAGCAGTGACCCCGGACAGGGGGTCTCCTACGAGCAGTACTTC	CASSDPGQGVSYEQYF